The next 20 T cell receptor beta chains were all read from a single sample in a study of cytotoxic CD8 clonotypes in ibrutinib-treated CLL. Generated by immunoSEQ multiplex PCR, the TCRdb table keeps only in-frame clones and is missing some. The profile shows roughly 250,000 clones, about three quarters of them singletons. The specimen comprised PBMCs, sampled after 24 months of ibrutinib treatment. All receptors come from a human donor with chronic lymphocytic leukemia.

V usage is TRBV4-2 and J usage is TRBJ2-7; D not resolved. CDR1 and CDR2 from the germline V gene are LGHNA and YNFKEQ. The CDR3 is 15 residues long. V shed 0 bases and J shed 0 bases, with 9 bases lying between them. The CDR3 loop is CASSQEYRSSYEQYF. CDR3 sequence (DNA): TGTGCCAGCAGCCAAGAATACAGAAGCTCCTACGAGCAGTACTTC.

This chain links TRBV5-1 with TRBJ1-2, with 8 nucleotides matching TRBD1. Trimming removed 2 bases from V and 4 bases from J; junction bases left unmatched: 7. The CDR3 loop spans 15 amino acids. Per germline, CDR1 SGHRS and CDR2 YFSETQ. Written as DNA, the CDR3 is TGCGCCAGCAGCTTCCAGGGGGCGGGAACCTATGGCTACACCTTC. Its translation is CASSFQGAGTYGYTF.

This clone came up a few times. The CDR3 DNA is TGCAGTGTACGAGCGTCTTCCGAGCAGTACTTC. It yields the protein CSVRASSEQYF. V and J are TRBV20-1 and TRBJ2-7; D not resolved. The V end lost 7 bases, the J end lost 6 bases, and 13 bases lay between the germline ends. Germline V gives CDR1 DFQATT, CDR2 SNEGSKA (reference sequence). This CDR3 spans 11 amino acids.

This clone was observed a few times. The chain has TRBV12-5 and TRBJ2-1, with D possibly being TRBD1 (6 bases). V lost 5 bases and J lost 10, with 18 bases in between. Germline lookup yields CDR1 LGHNT and CDR2 FRNRAP. The CDR3 consists of 14 residues. CDR3: CASGQGWESEEQFF. CDR3 nucleotides: TGTGCTAGTGGTCAGGGGTGGGAATCCGAGGAGCAGTTCTTC.

This clone was counted a few times. V is TRBV29-1 and J is TRBJ2-7; 8 bases fit TRBD1. The V gene's germline CDR1 is SQVTM and CDR2 ANQGSEA. Trimming at V came to 8 bases and at J to 3 bases, leaving 9 bases not matched to a gene. The CDR3 is 13 amino acids. The CDR3: CSTSTGVGYEQYF. The CDR3 DNA reads TGCAGCACCTCGACAGGGGTGGGCTACGAGCAGTACTTC.

The chain is built from TRBV9 and TRBJ2-3; TRBD1 matches 8 bases. Germline CDR1 and CDR2: SGDLS and YYNGEE. The V segment lost 5 bases and the J segment 0 bases; nucleotides outside the gene matches: 8. This CDR3 has 16 amino acids. In DNA, the CDR3 is TGTGCCAGCAGATCCACAGGGGGTTCTAGCACAGATACGCAGTATTTT. It is translated as CASRSTGGSSTDTQYF. Full variable domain (outside the CDR3, taken from reference TRBV9 and TRBJ2-3): DSGVTQTPKHLITATGQRVTLRCSPRSGDLSVYWYQQSLDQGLQFLIQYYNGEERAKGNILERFSAQQFPDLHSELNLSSLELGDSALYFCASRSTGGSSTDTQYFGPGTRLTVL.

The gene calls are TRBV10-3 and TRBJ2-7, with D tentatively TRBD1 (5 bases). This CDR3 is built from 14 residues. V lost 4 bases and J 4 bases, leaving 14 bases between the germline ends. Germline lookup yields CDR1 ENHRY and CDR2 SYGVKD. This CDR3 reads CAISGTLTGYEQYF. The CDR3 coding sequence is TGTGCCATCAGTGGGACACTAACTGGGTACGAGCAGTACTTC.

V gene TRBV5-6 combines with J gene TRBJ2-5; the match to TRBD1 covers 10 bases. Germline CDR1 is SGHDT and CDR2 is YYEEEE. The CDR3 loop spans 15 amino acids. V lost 4 bases to trimming and J lost 1 base; unmatched junction nucleotides: 4. Here the CDR3 reads CASSPGTGVQETQYF. CDR3 nucleotides: TGTGCCAGCAGCCCCGGGACAGGGGTCCAAGAGACCCAGTACTTC.

This clone was seen more than once but under ten times. The V and J genes are TRBV7-3 and TRBJ1-1; D call uncertain. The CDR3 has 12 residues. V lost 1 base, J lost 5 bases, and 5 bases lay in between. CDR1 SGHTA and CDR2 FQGTGA come from the germline V gene. This CDR3 reads CASSLRITEAFF. The DNA of the CDR3 is TGTGCCAGCAGCTTAAGGATTACTGAAGCTTTCTTT.

This clone has just a few counts. The chain has TRBV18 and TRBJ2-2; D uncertain. The germline V gene encodes CDR1 KGHSH and CDR2 LQKENI. V was clipped by 2 bases and J by 7 bases, with 8 bases between them. CDR3 size: 13 residues. This CDR3 reads CASSPATFGELFF. The CDR3 region has the DNA TGTGCCAGCTCACCAGCCACCTTCGGGGAGCTGTTTTTT.

This CDR3 reads CASSLRVGGIGYTF. In DNA form, the CDR3 reads TGTGCCAGCAGCCTCAGGGTCGGGGGCATTGGCTACACCTTC. The chain joins TRBV9 to TRBJ1-2; TRBD1 might be the D (6 bases). V lost 4 bases to trimming and J lost 7 bases, with 17 bases between them. There are 14 residues in the CDR3. CDR1 SGDLS and CDR2 YYNGEE come from the germline V gene.

The rearrangement joins TRBV9 to TRBJ2-1; D unclear. The germline V gene encodes CDR1 SGDLS and CDR2 YYNGEE. V gave up 1 base and J gave up 5 bases, with 4 bases separating them. The CDR3 totals 12 residues. CDR3: CASSVRDNEQFF. The CDR3 coding sequence is TGTGCCAGCAGCGTACGGGACAATGAGCAGTTCTTC.

In this sample, this clone turned up a few times. The chain employs TRBV11-3 and TRBJ2-5; D remains unclear. Germline V lookup: CDR1 SGHNT, CDR2 YENEEA. The CDR3 consists of 13 residues. The V end was cut by 5 bases, the J end by 2 bases, with 9 bases between. This CDR3 is CASSEDTQETQYF. In nucleotides, the CDR3 is TGTGCCAGCAGCGAAGACACGCAAGAGACCCAGTACTTC.

The chain combines TRBV10-2 with TRBJ1-1; D ambiguous. CDR1 and CDR2 (germline): WSHSY, SAAADI. V dropped 6 bases and J dropped 1 base, with 9 bases sitting between them. The CDR3 is 13 residues long. The CDR3, as DNA: TGCGCCAGCAGCTCCGACTGGAACACTGAAGCTTTCTTT. The encoded protein is CASSSDWNTEAFF.

The rearrangement links TRBV7-3 to TRBJ1-1; 9 nucleotides align to TRBD1. With V trimmed by 0 bases and J by 3 bases, 8 bases remained unmatched. Germline values: CDR1 SGHTA, CDR2 FQGTGA. The CDR3 totals 17 residues. The CDR3 DNA is TGTGCCAGCAGCTTAACGCGGACAGGGGTGGATCACACTGAAGCTTTCTTT. Residues: CASSLTRTGVDHTEAFF.

The genes are TRBV9 and TRBJ1-4; D gene uncertain. Deletions cut 1 base from V and 6 bases from J, with 13 bases between. This CDR3 is 15 amino acids long. The V gene's germline CDR1 is SGDLS and CDR2 YYNGEE. For the CDR3, the DNA is TGTGCCAGCAGCGTAATGCTCAAACGGGATGAAAAACTGTTTTTT. This codes for CASSVMLKRDEKLFF.

The chain links TRBV15 to TRBJ1-5; D unresolved. The CDR3 covers 15 residues. Per germline, CDR1 LNHNV and CDR2 YYDKDF (reference sequence). Between the trimmed V and J ends, which lost 0 bases and 2 bases, there was a span of 8 bases. CDR3 nucleotides: TGTGCCACCAGCAGAGATTTGGGTGGCAATCAGCCCCAGCATTTT. Translation gives CATSRDLGGNQPQHF.

CDR3 nucleotide sequence: TGTGCCACCAGCTCTTGGCAGTCTGACGAGCAGTACTTC. Protein product: CATSSWQSDEQYF. The chain joins TRBV15 to TRBJ2-7; D uncertain. Looked up from germline, CDR1 is LNHNV and CDR2 is YYDKDF (reference sequence). V was cut by 5 bases and J by 5 bases, with 13 bases left in between. The CDR3 is 13 residues long. Combining the CDR3 with reference TRBV15 and TRBJ2-7 gives the whole variable domain DAMVIQNPRYQVTQFGKPVTLSCSQTLNHNVMYWYQQKSSQAPKLLFHYYDKDFNNEADTPDNFQSRRPNTSFCFLDIRSPGLGDTAMYLCATSSWQSDEQYFGPGTRLTVT.

This clone was recorded many times. CDR3 nucleotides: TGTGCCAGCAGCAACTATACTTGGTTCGGCAATCAGCCCCAGCATTTT. Its protein product is CASSNYTWFGNQPQHF. The chain links TRBV7-8 to TRBJ1-5; D is unresolved. The CDR3 totals 16 residues. V was pared by 5 bases and J by 2 bases, with 16 bases between. CDR1 and CDR2 from the germline V gene are SGHVS and FQNEAQ.

The rearrangement uses TRBV29-1 and TRBJ2-4, with D perhaps TRBD1 (6 bases). Germline lookup yields CDR1 SQVTM and CDR2 ANQGSEA. Trimming left V 2 bases short and J 3 bases short, with 20 bases between. The CDR3 length is 17 residues. This CDR3 reads CSVELSDRPHGKNIQYF. CDR3 nucleotide sequence: TGCAGCGTTGAATTATCCGACAGGCCTCACGGCAAAAACATTCAGTACTTC.